The 10 T cell receptor beta chains listed next were all sequenced from one sample in a study of blood T cell repertoires in COVID-19. The protocol was immunoSEQ multiplex PCR, while the TCRdb copy is restricted to in-frame clones and leaves out a portion. The sample gives around 700,000 clones, 90% of which show up once; roughly 0.25% is in the top ten. Material for sequencing was peripheral blood. The receptors come from a woman aged 18-29 years with acute or convalescent COVID-19.

This chain joins TRBV7-8 and TRBJ1-2; no reliable D call. The V gene's germline CDR1 is SGHVS and CDR2 FQNEAQ. The CDR3 has 14 amino acids. Trimming cost V 5 bases and J 0 bases, with 10 bases left between them. The CDR3 is CASSPLGANYGYTF. CDR3 coding DNA: TGTGCCAGCAGCCCCCTCGGGGCTAACTATGGCTACACCTTC.

The rearrangement links TRBV5-1 to TRBJ2-5, with 12 bases that match TRBD2. The germline CDR1 and CDR2 sequences are SGHRS and YFSETQ. This CDR3 has 17 amino acids. After removal of 0 bases from V and 6 bases from J, the junction contained 9 bases not matched to a gene. In DNA, the CDR3 is TGCGCCAGCAGCTTGGTAGTATCTAGCGGGGGGGCTAAGACCCAGTACTTC. It yields the protein CASSLVVSSGGAKTQYF.

V is TRBV7-8 and J is TRBJ1-3, with no clear D. Germline lookup yields CDR1 SGHVS and CDR2 FQNEAQ. The CDR3 contains 14 residues. V was clipped by 3 bases and J by 2 bases, with 8 bases between them. CDR3 region: CASSLGGTGNTIYF. CDR3 sequence (DNA): TGTGCCAGCAGCTTGGGAGGGACTGGAAACACCATATATTTT. The full variable domain, completed using reference TRBV7-8 and TRBJ1-3, is GAGVSQSPRYKVAKRGQDVALRCDPISGHVSLFWYQQALGQGPEFLTYFQNEAQLDKSGLPSDRFFAERPEGSVSTLKIQRTQQEDSAVYLCASSLGGTGNTIYFGEGSWLTVV.

This clone was seen only once. This sequence joins TRBV3-1 (or the pseudogene TRBV3-2) and TRBJ2-7; the D gene is possibly TRBD1 (7 bases). V lost 0 bases, J lost 3 bases, and 18 bases lay in between. CDR3 length: 17 amino acids. The germline V gene has CDR1 LGHDT and CDR2 YNNKEL (reference sequence). The CDR3 DNA sequence: TGTGCCAGCAGCCAAGATGGAGGGGGCTCCCCTCACTACGAGCAGTACTTC. Amino acid sequence: CASSQDGGGSPHYEQYF.

The chain joins TRBV3-1 (or the pseudogene TRBV3-2) to TRBJ2-7; TRBD1 is a possible D gene (5 bases). The CDR3 spans 12 residues. V lost 5 bases and J 6 bases, leaving 11 bases between the germline ends. Per germline, CDR1 LGHDT and CDR2 YNNKEL (reference sequence). Here the CDR3 reads CASSETGAEQYF. CDR3 DNA sequence: TGTGCCAGCAGCGAAACAGGAGCCGAGCAGTACTTC.

J is TRBJ1-4 and V is TRBV6-5; no reliable D call. Deletions cut 8 bases from V and 11 bases from J, with 12 bases between. The CDR3 has 11 amino acids. Germline loops: CDR1 MNHEY, CDR2 SVGAGI. CDR3 residues: CASVGLTKLFF. CDR3 nucleotides: TGTGCCAGCGTCGGTTTGACTAAACTGTTTTTT.

The V call is TRBV6-5, the J call TRBJ1-6, with TRBD1 matching over 9 bases. Germline V gene sequence: CDR1 MNHEY, CDR2 SVGAGI. The J segment lost 8 bases and the V segment lost 6 bases, leaving 5 bases of the junction unmatched. This CDR3 region has 14 residues. The CDR3 sequence is CASRTGGRHSPLHF. DNA for the CDR3: TGTGCCAGCAGGACAGGGGGTCGACATTCACCCCTCCACTTT.

This rearrangement joins TRBV9 to TRBJ2-2; the D is unclear. Germline V gives CDR1 SGDLS, CDR2 YYNGEE. Trimming stripped 1 base from V and 0 bases from J, with 13 bases between. The CDR3 spans 17 residues. DNA of the CDR3: TGTGCCAGCAGCGTACCTGAAGAGACACCGAACACCGGGGAGCTGTTTTTT. Its translation: CASSVPEETPNTGELFF.

This clone was seen many times. The rearrangement joins TRBV6-4 to TRBJ1-1; TRBD1 aligns across 9 bases. Per the germline V gene, CDR1 is MRHNA and CDR2 is SNTAGT. This CDR3 comprises 15 residues. V lost 0 bases and J lost 1; bases outside the gene matches: 0. The CDR3 loop reads CASSDSTGGNTEAFF. The DNA for the CDR3 is TGTGCCAGCAGTGACTCGACAGGGGGGAACACTGAAGCTTTCTTT.

The chain links TRBV20-1 to TRBJ2-3; TRBD2 is a possible D gene (5 bases). Germline lookup yields CDR1 DFQATT and CDR2 SNEGSKA (reference sequence). The CDR3 extends over 14 amino acids. Trimming pared 3 bases from V and 9 bases from J, leaving 19 bases between. The DNA for the CDR3 is TGCAGTGCTAGTATGCCGGGATCTGCCGGGACGCAGTATTTT. This sequence encodes CSASMPGSAGTQYF.